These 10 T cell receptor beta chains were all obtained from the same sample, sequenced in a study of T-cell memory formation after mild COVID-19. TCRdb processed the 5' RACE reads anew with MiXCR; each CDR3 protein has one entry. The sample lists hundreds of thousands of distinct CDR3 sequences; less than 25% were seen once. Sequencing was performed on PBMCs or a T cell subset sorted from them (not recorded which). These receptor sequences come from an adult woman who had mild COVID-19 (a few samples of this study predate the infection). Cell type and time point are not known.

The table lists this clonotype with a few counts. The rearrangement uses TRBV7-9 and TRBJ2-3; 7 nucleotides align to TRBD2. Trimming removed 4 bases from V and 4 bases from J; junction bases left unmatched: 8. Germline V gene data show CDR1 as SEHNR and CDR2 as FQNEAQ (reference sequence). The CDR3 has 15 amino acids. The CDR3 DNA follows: TGTGCCAGCAGCTCACAAGCGGGGAGGTCAGATACGCAGTATTTT. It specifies CASSSQAGRSDTQYF.

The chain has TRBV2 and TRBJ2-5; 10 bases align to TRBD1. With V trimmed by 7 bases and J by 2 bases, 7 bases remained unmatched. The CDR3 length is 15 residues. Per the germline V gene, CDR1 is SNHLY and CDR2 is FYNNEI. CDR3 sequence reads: CASKLTGGGQETQYF. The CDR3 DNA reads TGTGCCAGCAAGTTGACAGGGGGCGGTCAAGAGACCCAGTACTTC.

The CDR3 loop is CASSGQGSRELFF. Written as DNA, the CDR3 is TGTGCCAGCAGTGGACAGGGATCCAGGGAGCTGTTTTTT. The chain recombines TRBV6-4 with TRBJ2-2; 7 bases are shared with TRBD1. V trimming: 4 bases; J trimming: 9 bases; junction bases outside the gene matches: 5. The CDR3 contains 13 residues. The germline V gene encodes CDR1 MRHNA and CDR2 SNTAGT.

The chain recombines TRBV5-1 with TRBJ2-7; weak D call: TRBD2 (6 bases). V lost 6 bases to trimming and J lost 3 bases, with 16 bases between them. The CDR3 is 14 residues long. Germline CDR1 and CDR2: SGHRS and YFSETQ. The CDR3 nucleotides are TGCGCCAGCACTACCGGGACTGCCAGCTACGAGCAGTACTTC. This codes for CASTTGTASYEQYF.

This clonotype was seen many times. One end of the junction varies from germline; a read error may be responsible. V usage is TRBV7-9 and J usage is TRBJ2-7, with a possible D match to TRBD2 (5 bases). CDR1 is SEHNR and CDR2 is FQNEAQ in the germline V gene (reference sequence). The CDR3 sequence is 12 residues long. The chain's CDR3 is CASSSDWISWAF. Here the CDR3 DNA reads TGTGCCAGCAGTTCGGACTGGATTTCGTGGGCTTTC.

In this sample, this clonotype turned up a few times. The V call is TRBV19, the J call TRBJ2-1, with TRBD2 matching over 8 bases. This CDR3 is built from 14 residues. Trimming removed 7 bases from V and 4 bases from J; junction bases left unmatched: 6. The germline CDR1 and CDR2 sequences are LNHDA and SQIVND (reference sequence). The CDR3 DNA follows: TGTGCCAGTACTCAACTAGCGGAATACAATGAGCAGTTCTTC. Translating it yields CASTQLAEYNEQFF.

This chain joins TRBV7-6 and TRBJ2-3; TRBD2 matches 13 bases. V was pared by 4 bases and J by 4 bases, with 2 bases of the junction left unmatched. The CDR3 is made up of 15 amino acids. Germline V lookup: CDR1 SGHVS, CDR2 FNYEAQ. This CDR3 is CASSWTSGSSDTQYF. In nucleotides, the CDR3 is TGTGCCAGCAGCTGGACTAGCGGGAGCTCAGATACGCAGTATTTT.

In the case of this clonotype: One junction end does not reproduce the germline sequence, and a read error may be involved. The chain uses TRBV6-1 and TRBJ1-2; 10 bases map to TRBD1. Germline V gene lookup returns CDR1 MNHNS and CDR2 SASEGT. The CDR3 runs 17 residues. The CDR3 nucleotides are TGTGCCAGCAGCGAAGCCCCGGGACAGGGGACTAACTATGGCTACACCTTC. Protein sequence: CASSEAPGQGTNYGYTF.

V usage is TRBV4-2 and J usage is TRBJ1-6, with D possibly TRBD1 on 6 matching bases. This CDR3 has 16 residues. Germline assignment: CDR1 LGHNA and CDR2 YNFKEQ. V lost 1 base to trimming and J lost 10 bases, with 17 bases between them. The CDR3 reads CASSQVGWGAESPLHF. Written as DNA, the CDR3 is TGTGCCAGCAGCCAAGTAGGGTGGGGGGCTGAATCACCCCTCCACTTT.

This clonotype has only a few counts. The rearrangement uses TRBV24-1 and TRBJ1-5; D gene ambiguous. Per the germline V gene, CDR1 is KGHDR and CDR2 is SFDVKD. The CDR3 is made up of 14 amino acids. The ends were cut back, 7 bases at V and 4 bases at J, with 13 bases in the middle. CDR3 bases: TGTGCCACCAGCCCCCCGGAGGGAAATCAGCCCCAGCATTTT. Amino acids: CATSPPEGNQPQHF.